This T cell receptor (beta chain) comes out of a study of T cell responses to AZD1222 COVID-19 vaccine. Germline CDR1 is MNHEY and CDR2 is SVGEGT. The CDR3 totals 20 residues. The table came from immunoSEQ multiplex PCR; TCRdb's copy has only in-frame clones and leaves some out. Of approximately 150,000 clones in the sample, under 95% were seen once. Study-wide points: The number of AZD1222 recipients seropositive at baseline was only 5 to 7. Nearly half of spike-specific TCRs reportedly go after variant regions that carry no mutations. Rises in breadth and depth of Spike-specific TCRs came after two AZD1222 doses. Clonal diversity was possibly underestimated, and the donors were mostly white British, with more females.

In regard to this clone: What it binds is not known.

The input for sequencing was peripheral blood, taken 28 days after the second AZD1222 dose. The chain has TRBV6-2 or TRBV6-3 and TRBJ2-3; tentative D call: TRBD1 (5 bases). The assigned J gene may be wrong: the sequence end matches TRBJ1-5 better. The clonotype was recovered from an adult who received the AZD1222 COVID-19 vaccine. CDR3 residues: CASSYPSSWTSGATTDTQHF. CDR3 nucleotides: TGTGCCAGCAGTTACCCGAGTAGCTGGACTAGCGGGGCCACCACAGATACGCAGCATTTT.